The 28 T cell receptor beta chains below all came from one sample that was sequenced in a study of PD-1 blockade in mismatch repair-deficient tumors. This sample's time point: roughly ten-day in vitro stimulation with candidate neoantigen peptide 6. This table comes from immunoSEQ multiplex PCR, and its TCRdb copy is limited to in-frame clones, with some not included. Altogether about 15,000 clones are present, 85% to 90% being singletons, with the ten largest covering approximately 4.3%. Which antigens these TCRs recognize remains unknown. Specimen: cells cultured in vitro, collected from a patient treated with pembrolizumab. Every receptor here comes from an adult with mismatch repair-deficient cancer.

The rearrangement links TRBV5-4 to TRBJ2-7; D gene unclear. The CDR3 sequence is 13 residues long. The ends were cut back, 4 bases at V and 5 bases at J, with 13 bases in the middle. Per germline, CDR1 SGHNT and CDR2 YYREEE (reference sequence). The DNA for the CDR3 is TGTGCCAGCAGCCCGGCGGCTGTGGACGAGCAGTACTTC. Translating gives CASSPAAVDEQYF.

The genes are TRBV14 and TRBJ2-2, with D perhaps matching TRBD1 (6 bases). CDR1 is SGHDN, CDR2 FVKESK, per germline. Trimming took off 4 bases at V and 0 bases at J, with 15 bases between the two ends. The CDR3 covers 17 residues. DNA of the CDR3: TGTGCCAGCAGCCCTCAAAGACAGGCAGCGAACACCGGGGAGCTGTTTTTT. Translated, it gives CASSPQRQAANTGELFF.

The chain links TRBV5-1 to TRBJ1-1; TRBD1 agrees at 7 bases. CDR3 size: 15 residues. The germline gives CDR1 SGHRS, CDR2 YFSETQ. V shed 0 bases, J shed 5 bases, and the junction held 7 bases outside the gene matches. The CDR3 reads CASSLDAGGYTEAFF. The CDR3 region has the DNA TGCGCCAGCAGCTTGGATGCAGGGGGATATACTGAAGCTTTCTTT.

This clone was seen just once. The chain is built from TRBV10-2 and TRBJ1-2, with 10 bases identical to TRBD1. With 2 bases clipped from V and 4 bases from J, the junction kept 4 bases outside the gene matches. Germline values: CDR1 WSHSY, CDR2 SAAADI. The CDR3 is 15 residues long. DNA of the CDR3: TGCGCCAGCAGTGAGGCGGGACAGGGGAGCTATGGCTACACCTTC. Encoded protein: CASSEAGQGSYGYTF.

This clone was seen only once. V is TRBV5-4 and J is TRBJ1-1; weak D call: TRBD1 (5 bases). The V end was cut by 0 bases, the J end by 4 bases, with 7 bases between. Germline CDR1 SGHNT, CDR2 YYREEE (reference sequence). The CDR3 is 13 amino acids. In DNA form, the CDR3 reads TGTGCCAGCAGCTTGGTCCAGGGCACTGAAGCTTTCTTT. It yields the protein CASSLVQGTEAFF.

V usage is TRBV7-6 and J usage is TRBJ2-2; D gene uncertain. This CDR3 contains 15 residues. The germline CDR1 and CDR2 sequences are SGHVS and FNYEAQ. The germline V and J ends were trimmed by 5 bases and 1 base, with 11 bases remaining between them. The CDR3 sequence: CASSALPGNTGELFF. The CDR3 region has the DNA TGTGCCAGCAGCGCACTACCAGGGAACACCGGGGAGCTGTTTTTT.

This chain connects TRBV18 to TRBJ1-4; D uncertain. This CDR3 contains 15 residues. Trimming took off 3 bases at V and 5 bases at J, with 13 bases between the two ends. Per the germline V gene, CDR1 is KGHSH and CDR2 is LQKENI. The CDR3 bases are TGTGCCAGCTCACCGATAGGTACGGGGAATGAAAAACTGTTTTTT. Translated: CASSPIGTGNEKLFF.

The genes are TRBV20-1 and TRBJ2-3; no reliable D call. Germline V gene sequence: CDR1 DFQATT, CDR2 SNEGSKA (reference sequence). Trimming left V 6 bases short and J 4 bases short, with 8 bases between. CDR3 length: 11 amino acids. CDR3 amino acids: CSAPLSDTQYF. CDR3 bases: TGCAGTGCCCCTTTATCAGATACGCAGTATTTT.

The V call is TRBV5-4, the J call TRBJ2-7, with a tentative D call TRBD2 (6 bases). With 4 bases removed from V and 3 bases from J, the gap between germline ends came to 17 bases. In germline, CDR1 is SGHNT, CDR2 YYREEE (reference sequence). The CDR3 consists of 15 residues. This CDR3 is CASSEARGTVYEQYF. The CDR3 DNA reads TGTGCCAGCAGCGAGGCGAGAGGGACTGTCTACGAGCAGTACTTC.

This chain connects TRBV30 to TRBJ2-7; 9 nucleotides line up with TRBD1. Germline V gene sequence: CDR1 GTSNPN, CDR2 SVGIG (reference sequence). Losses at the gene ends were 4 bases for V and 2 bases for J; bases not matched to a gene: 3. CDR3 length: 13 amino acids. CDR3 region: CAWTGTGPYEQYF. DNA for the CDR3: TGTGCCTGGACCGGGACAGGGCCCTACGAGCAGTACTTC. The whole variable domain, remainder taken from reference TRBV30 and TRBJ2-7, is SQTIHQWPATLVQPVGSPLSLECTVEGTSNPNLYWYRQAAGRGLQLLFYSVGIGQISSEVPQNLSASRPQDRQFILSSKKLLLSDSGFYLCAWTGTGPYEQYFGPGTRLTVT.

The chain combines TRBV5-8 with TRBJ1-5; D unresolved. Germline V gene lookup returns CDR1 SGHTS and CDR2 YDEGEE. The CDR3 spans 14 residues. V gave up 2 bases and J gave up 3 bases, with 9 bases separating them. The CDR3: CASSLGRPNQPQHF. The CDR3 bases are TGTGCCAGCAGCTTAGGACGGCCCAATCAGCCCCAGCATTTT.

This chain joins TRBV27 and TRBJ2-7; D is ambiguous. CDR3 size: 17 residues. Trimming removed 2 bases from V and 2 bases from J, with 19 bases in between. The V gene's germline CDR1 is MNHEY and CDR2 SMNVEV (reference sequence). The CDR3 is CASSLKAPDAQAYEQYF. The CDR3, as DNA: TGTGCCAGCAGTTTAAAGGCGCCGGACGCACAAGCCTACGAGCAGTACTTC.

This chain uses TRBV9 with TRBJ1-1; the D is unclear. The CDR3 sequence is 14 residues long. V was trimmed by 4 bases and J by 1 base, leaving 11 bases between them. CDR1 is SGDLS, CDR2 YYNGEE, per germline. For the CDR3, the DNA is TGTGCCAGCAGCCTTAGTTCGGGGAACACTGAAGCTTTCTTT. Residues: CASSLSSGNTEAFF.

This clone was observed a single time. The CDR3 here is CASSLATGGFEKLFF. In nucleotides, the CDR3 is TGCGCCAGCAGCTTGGCGACAGGGGGTTTTGAAAAACTGTTTTTT. The J gene is TRBJ1-4, the V gene TRBV5-1; the match to TRBD1 covers 9 bases. V lost 0 bases, J lost 7 bases, and 4 bases stayed unmatched. Per the germline V gene, CDR1 is SGHRS and CDR2 is YFSETQ. CDR3 length equals 15 residues.

The chain has TRBV19 and TRBJ2-3, with TRBD1 as a possible D gene (6 bases). There are 15 residues in the CDR3. The germline V and J ends were trimmed by 3 bases and 0 bases, with 10 bases remaining between them. CDR1 and CDR2 (germline): LNHDA, SQIVND (reference sequence). CDR3 nucleotides: TGTGCCAGTAGTATCAACAGGGCTAGCACAGATACGCAGTATTTT. Encoded protein: CASSINRASTDTQYF.

This clone showed up just a few times. The CDR3 DNA reads as TGTGCCAGCAGCGTAGGAGCAGGGACAGGGTTAATCGAGCAGTACTTC. Translating gives CASSVGAGTGLIEQYF. J is TRBJ2-7 and V is TRBV9, with 9 nucleotides matching TRBD1. CDR3 size: 16 residues. Germline CDR1 SGDLS, CDR2 YYNGEE. The junction had 10 bases not matched to a gene; V was cut back by 0 bases and J by 6 bases. Using reference TRBV9 and TRBJ2-7 for the parts outside the CDR3, the full variable domain is DSGVTQTPKHLITATGQRVTLRCSPRSGDLSVYWYQQSLDQGLQFLIQYYNGEERAKGNILERFSAQQFPDLHSELNLSSLELGDSALYFCASSVGAGTGLIEQYFGPGTRLTVT.

This rearrangement joins TRBV6-6 to TRBJ1-4, with D uncertain. CDR3 length equals 14 residues. Germline lookup yields CDR1 MNHNY and CDR2 SVGAGI (reference sequence). The V end was cut by 4 bases, the J end by 4 bases, with 10 bases between. For the CDR3, the DNA is TGTGCCAGCAGTTTCGAGACGTATAATGAAAAACTGTTTTTT. Its translation is CASSFETYNEKLFF.

The CDR3 bases are TGTGCCAGCTTTCGACAGGGCGGATCACCCCTCCACTTT. It is translated as CASFRQGGSPLHF. The chain has TRBV28 and TRBJ1-6; TRBD1 matches at 7 bases. Germline V gene sequence: CDR1 MDHEN, CDR2 SYDVKM. V gave up 8 bases and J gave up 10 bases; unmatched junction bases: 8. The CDR3 totals 13 residues.

The chain uses TRBV10-3 and TRBJ1-5; a weak D match, TRBD1 (5 bases). Germline values: CDR1 ENHRY, CDR2 SYGVKD. This CDR3 spans 13 amino acids. The V gene lost 6 bases and the J gene lost 10 bases, with 16 bases spanning the gap. In nucleotides, the CDR3 is TGTGCCATCAGGGGCGGGGACGAGGGACCCCAGCATTTT. It encodes CAIRGGDEGPQHF.

The rearrangement uses TRBV7-3 and TRBJ2-7; 9 positions match TRBD1. The trim removed 2 bases at V and 0 bases at J, leaving 5 bases unmatched. The CDR3 consists of 16 residues. Germline loops: CDR1 SGHTA, CDR2 FQGTGA. The CDR3 DNA reads TGTGCCAGCAGCTTACCCAGACAGGGGGGCTCCTACGAGCAGTACTTC. Its translation: CASSLPRQGGSYEQYF.

The genes are TRBV5-1 and TRBJ2-1, with D possibly matching TRBD1 (5 bases). CDR1 and CDR2 (germline): SGHRS, YFSETQ. CDR3 length equals 15 residues. Trimming removed 0 bases at V and 4 bases at J, with 11 bases between. DNA of the CDR3: TGCGCCAGCAGCTTGGCCCGACAGTATTACAATGAGCAGTTCTTC. Translated: CASSLARQYYNEQFF. Full variable domain (rest looked up from reference TRBV5-1 and TRBJ2-1): KAGVTQTPRYLIKTRGQQVTLSCSPISGHRSVSWYQQTPGQGLQFLFEYFSETQRNKGNFPGRFSGRQFSNSRSEMNVSTLELGDSALYLCASSLARQYYNEQFFGPGTRLTVL.

This chain connects TRBV6-1 to TRBJ1-2, with 11 bases that match TRBD1. CDR1 is MNHNS and CDR2 is SASEGT in the germline V gene. The ends lost 0 bases at V and 2 bases at J; junction bases unmatched: 8. This CDR3 is built from 18 residues. CDR3 DNA sequence: TGTGCCAGCAGTGAAGCGCTCATTAGGACAGGGGGCAACTATGGCTACACCTTC. The encoded protein is CASSEALIRTGGNYGYTF.

This clone was observed a few times. The chain employs TRBV4-1 and TRBJ2-7, with D perhaps assigned TRBD1 or TRBD2 (6 bases each). The V gene's germline CDR1 is MGHRA and CDR2 YSYEKL. The CDR3 extends over 16 amino acids. V was clipped by 1 base and J by 0 bases, with 13 bases between them. The CDR3 bases are TGCGCCAGCAGCCAAGGGGGGGCAGGAAGCTCCTACGAGCAGTACTTC. It translates to CASSQGGAGSSYEQYF.

The chain has TRBV6-6 and TRBJ1-1, with unresolved D. V shed 6 bases and J shed 6 bases, with 11 bases lying between them. Germline loops: CDR1 MNHNY, CDR2 SVGAGI (reference sequence). This CDR3 has 12 amino acids. The CDR3 here is CASSMNGAEAFF. CDR3 nucleotide sequence: TGTGCCAGCAGCATGAACGGTGCTGAAGCTTTCTTT.

The CDR3 reads CASSLPGQGILGANEKLFF. The CDR3, as DNA: TGTGCCAGTAGTCTTCCGGGACAGGGTATATTGGGAGCTAATGAAAAACTGTTTTTT. The rearrangement joins TRBV19 to TRBJ1-4, with TRBD1 matching over 9 bases. The CDR3 covers 19 residues. Germline V gene sequence: CDR1 LNHDA, CDR2 SQIVND (reference sequence). After removal of 5 bases from V and 3 bases from J, the junction contained 16 bases not matched to a gene.

This chain's CDR3 is CASSPGRPYEQYF. The CDR3, as DNA: TGTGCCAGCAGCCCGGGCAGGCCCTACGAGCAGTACTTC. This sequence joins TRBV7-9 and TRBJ2-7, with unresolved D. Trimming stripped 5 bases from V and 2 bases from J, with 10 bases between. The CDR3 is 13 amino acids. Per the germline V gene, CDR1 is SEHNR and CDR2 is FQNEAQ (reference sequence).

The chain has TRBV30 and TRBJ2-7; 8 bases fit TRBD2. V dropped 7 bases and J dropped 1; count of bases not matched to a gene: 9. CDR1 is GTSNPN, CDR2 SVGIG, per germline (reference sequence). The CDR3 length is 14 residues. CDR3 sequence (DNA): TGTGCCTCCGGTAGCGGGAAAGAGTCCTACGAGCAGTACTTC. Amino acid sequence: CASGSGKESYEQYF.

The chain couples TRBV10-1 to TRBJ1-5, with TRBD1 as a possible D gene (6 bases). With 3 bases removed from V and 4 bases from J, the gap between germline ends came to 7 bases. CDR1 and CDR2 from the germline V gene are WNHNN and SYGVQD (reference sequence). This CDR3 is 13 amino acids long. In DNA form, the CDR3 reads TGCGCCAGCAGTGAACAGGGAAATCAGCCCCAGCATTTT. The encoded protein is CASSEQGNQPQHF.